Sequencing of this TCR beta chain was carried out in a study of shared T cell receptors in the human thymus. Method: immunoSEQ multiplex PCR; TCRdb's copy keeps in-frame clones and lacks some. The sample records about 610,000 clones, more than 75% being singletons. Trimming at V came to 3 bases and at J to 4 bases, leaving 3 bases not matched to a gene. The CDR3 contains 14 residues. Germline-derived CDR1 and CDR2 are SGDLS and YYNGEE. This sample was also put to use in a study of human thymus T cells. That report notes: Thymic TCR repertoires of unrelated people reportedly overlapped highly.

Sequencing input: thymocytes. This clonotype was obtained from a boy younger than two with a congenital heart defect. This chain connects TRBV9 to TRBJ1-5, with 8 bases fitting TRBD1. The CDR3 nucleotides read TGTGCCAGCAGCGGGACAGGGAATAATCAGCCCCAGCATTTT. It encodes CASSGTGNNQPQHF.